The source of this T cell receptor beta chain is a study of cytomegalovirus exposure and HLA in healthy donors. Looking at the study overall: The same platform as the 666 first-cohort repertoires was used for the 120 validation repertoires, a later analysis reported. Study-level findings and limits: Through in vitro validation, a few CMV-associated chains were shown to be specific for CMV antigens. Approximately 160 TCR beta chains were listed as cytomegalovirus-associated.

The data were produced by immunoSEQ multiplex PCR, yet TCRdb's version contains in-frame clones alone and is incomplete. The sample records about 150,000 clones, less than 90% being singletons. The CDR3 runs 15 residues. J was trimmed by 4 bases and V by 6 bases; bases with no gene match: 9. Germline V gives CDR1 SGHTA, CDR2 FQGNSA. This clone was found a few times. What it binds is unknown. Sequenced sample: PBMCs. The source is a man younger than 35 in good health and CMV-seropositive. J is TRBJ2-7 and V is TRBV7-2; 10 bases are shared with TRBD1. Here the CDR3 reads CASRPETGGRYEQYF. In nucleotides, the CDR3 is TGTGCCAGCAGGCCAGAGACAGGGGGCCGGTACGAGCAGTACTTC.